A single sample is the source of the 17 T cell receptor beta chains below, sequenced in a study of graft-versus-host responses after intestinal transplantation. Antigens of these TCRs are unknown. Only in-frame clones appear in the TCRdb table, and some are missing; sequencing was by immunoSEQ multiplex PCR. The table includes some 130,000 clones, approximately 95% detected once. This specimen was unstimulated CD8+ T cells sorted from spleen or lymph node cells, taken before intestinal transplant. These receptor sequences come from a human donor who received an intestinal transplant.

The V and J genes are TRBV19 and TRBJ1-1; D gene unclear. The CDR3 is 13 residues long. The germline V gene has CDR1 LNHDA and CDR2 SQIVND (reference sequence). Trimming stripped 5 bases from V and 6 bases from J, with 13 bases between. The CDR3 spells CASSPAGPSEAFF. As DNA, the CDR3 is TGTGCCAGTAGTCCCGCTGGCCCCTCTGAAGCTTTCTTT. Filled out from reference TRBV19 and TRBJ1-1, the complete variable domain reads DGGITQSPKYLFRKEGQNVTLSCEQNLNHDAMYWYRQDPGQGLRLIYYSQIVNDFQKGDIAEGYSVSREKKESFPLTVTSAQKNPTAFYLCASSPAGPSEAFFGQGTRLTVV.

This clone has a handful of counts. V usage is TRBV28 and J usage is TRBJ2-7; no firm D call. The CDR3 runs 14 residues. The ends were cut back, 3 bases at V and 7 bases at J, with 16 bases in the middle. Germline V gives CDR1 MDHEN, CDR2 SYDVKM. The CDR3 here is CASSFLARKIEQYF. DNA for the CDR3: TGTGCCAGCAGTTTTTTGGCCCGAAAGATTGAGCAGTACTTC.

This clone was counted once. The genes are TRBV5-1 and TRBJ2-3; 8 bases match TRBD2. Trimming at V came to 3 bases and at J to 0 bases, leaving 9 bases not matched to a gene. Germline CDR1 and CDR2: SGHRS and YFSETQ. CDR3 length: 17 amino acids. The CDR3 region has the DNA TGCGCCAGCAGCTATGCACCGGGACTAGTTAGCACAGATACGCAGTATTTT. Its translation is CASSYAPGLVSTDTQYF.

J is TRBJ2-1 and V is TRBV7-6, with 10 bases identical to TRBD1. The CDR3 runs 15 residues. J was trimmed by 8 bases and V by 1 base; bases with no gene match: 5. The V gene's germline CDR1 is SGHVS and CDR2 FNYEAQ. CDR3 in amino acids: CASSLEGDRGDEQFF. In DNA, the CDR3 is TGTGCCAGCAGCTTAGAGGGGGACAGGGGCGATGAGCAGTTCTTC. Filled out from reference TRBV7-6 and TRBJ2-1, the complete variable domain reads GAGVSQSPRYKVTKRGQDVALRCDPISGHVSLYWYRQALGQGPEFLTYFNYEAQQDKSGLPNDRFSAERPEGSISTLTIQRTEQRDSAMYRCASSLEGDRGDEQFFGPGTRLTVL.

The chain has TRBV14 and TRBJ1-2, with TRBD1 identical over 7 bases. The V segment lost 5 bases and the J segment 5 bases; nucleotides outside the gene matches: 11. CDR1 and CDR2 from the germline V gene are SGHDN and FVKESK. The CDR3 totals 15 residues. The DNA for the CDR3 is TGTGCCAGCAGCATGGGTTGGGACAGAACATATGGCTACACCTTC. Residues: CASSMGWDRTYGYTF.

The rearrangement uses TRBV19 and TRBJ2-1, with 11 nucleotides matching TRBD2. Germline CDR1 LNHDA, CDR2 SQIVND (reference sequence). The CDR3 runs 15 residues. Trimming cost V 6 bases and J 7 bases; bases outside gene matches: 8. CDR3 in amino acids: CASRATSGVENEQFF. CDR3 nucleotides: TGTGCCAGTAGAGCGACTAGCGGGGTTGAAAATGAGCAGTTCTTC.

This clone occurred once. This sequence joins TRBV6-6 and TRBJ2-1, with a weak D call TRBD2 (6 bases). The CDR3 consists of 14 residues. Germline CDR1 is MNHNY and CDR2 is SVGAGI (reference sequence). V was pared by 10 bases and J by 4 bases, with 17 bases between. The CDR3, as DNA: TGTGCCACCAAGGAGCTAGCGACATACAATGAGCAGTTCTTC. This encodes CATKELATYNEQFF.

This chain joins TRBV5-6 and TRBJ1-5, with D maybe TRBD1 (6 bases). The CDR3 runs to 12 residues. Trimming pared 4 bases from V and 7 bases from J, leaving 9 bases between. Per germline, CDR1 SGHDT and CDR2 YYEEEE. The CDR3 sequence is CASSEGGQPQHF. The CDR3 nucleotides are TGTGCCAGCAGCGAGGGGGGACAGCCCCAGCATTTT.

V usage is TRBV6-5 and J usage is TRBJ2-7; 10 bases fit TRBD1. V lost 5 bases and J lost 5; bases outside the gene matches: 9. Germline assignment: CDR1 MNHEY and CDR2 SVGAGI. CDR3 length equals 15 residues. CDR3 region: CASSAPGQGFNEQYF. The CDR3 DNA follows: TGTGCCAGCAGTGCCCCGGGACAGGGGTTCAACGAGCAGTACTTC.

V gene TRBV25-1 combines with J gene TRBJ2-7, with 7 nucleotides matching TRBD2. The germline V gene encodes CDR1 MGHDK and CDR2 SYGVNS. The CDR3 consists of 14 residues. Unmatched junction bases numbered 8, after V lost 2 bases and J lost 7 bases. This CDR3 reads CASSERGGEGEQYF. The CDR3 coding sequence is TGTGCCAGCAGTGAACGGGGCGGGGAGGGGGAGCAGTACTTC.

This chain connects TRBV9 to TRBJ2-5; TRBD1 is a possible D gene (6 bases). Trimming stripped 0 bases from V and 5 bases from J, with 14 bases between. CDR1 is SGDLS and CDR2 is YYNGEE in the germline V gene. The CDR3 consists of 15 residues. CDR3 residues: CASSVVPGDGETQYF. The CDR3 bases are TGTGCCAGCAGCGTAGTACCAGGGGACGGGGAGACCCAGTACTTC.

The CDR3 region is CAIRVDRDNTGELFF. The CDR3 region has the DNA TGTGCCATCAGGGTGGACAGAGACAACACCGGGGAGCTGTTTTTT. The V call is TRBV7-9, the J call TRBJ2-2; tentatively, D is TRBD1 (6 bases). There are 15 residues in the CDR3. The germline V gene has CDR1 SEHNR and CDR2 FQNEAQ (reference sequence). Trimming shortened V by 10 bases and J by 2 bases, and 17 bases separated the two germline ends. The whole variable domain, filled in from reference TRBV7-9 and TRBJ2-2, reads DTGVSQNPRHKITKRGQNVTFRCDPISEHNRLYWYRQTLGQGPEFLTYFQNEAQLEKSRLLSDRFSAERPKGSFSTLEIQRTEQGDSAMYLCAIRVDRDNTGELFFGEGSRLTVL.

Remarks on this clone: At one end, the junction sequence differs from germline, possibly due to a read error. The chain is built from TRBV5-4 and TRBJ2-5, with TRBD2 matching 9 bases. Germline CDR1 and CDR2: SGHNT and YYREEE (reference sequence). CDR3 length equals 16 residues. The CDR3 reads CTSSLVLAGVGETQYF. The CDR3 bases are TGTACCAGCAGCTTGGTACTAGCGGGCGTGGGAGAGACCCAGTACTTC.

The rearrangement uses TRBV13 and TRBJ2-3; 13 positions match TRBD2. The CDR3 loop spans 19 amino acids. Germline loops: CDR1 PRHDT, CDR2 FYEKMQ (reference sequence). Losses at the gene ends were 1 base for V and 2 bases for J; bases not matched to a gene: 9. The CDR3 DNA reads as TGTGCCAGCAGCTTAGAACTAGCGGGAGGGCCTTACGCCACAGATACGCAGTATTTT. Its protein product is CASSLELAGGPYATDTQYF.

The chain links TRBV9 to TRBJ2-2; D is ambiguous. The ends were cut back, 1 base at V and 7 bases at J, with 5 bases in the middle. Germline V lookup: CDR1 SGDLS, CDR2 YYNGEE. The CDR3 has 12 amino acids. CDR3 protein: CASSVNGGELFF. The CDR3 coding sequence is TGTGCCAGCAGCGTAAATGGCGGGGAGCTGTTTTTT.

The CDR3 is CASSFGQGGTGELFF. As DNA, the CDR3 is TGTGCCAGCAGTTTTGGACAGGGGGGCACCGGGGAGCTGTTTTTT. V gene TRBV6-5 combines with J gene TRBJ2-2, with 10 bases aligning to TRBD1. The V gene's germline CDR1 is MNHEY and CDR2 SVGAGI. The J segment lost 4 bases and the V segment lost 4 bases, leaving 3 bases of the junction unmatched. This CDR3 is built from 15 residues.

Details on this clone: This specimen includes other DNA sequences encoding the same CDR3. V gene TRBV9 combines with J gene TRBJ2-2; D gene unclear. The CDR3 totals 12 residues. Germline-derived CDR1 and CDR2 are SGDLS and YYNGEE. Trimming took off 0 bases at V and 4 bases at J, with 1 base between the two ends. CDR3 in DNA: TGTGCCAGCAGCGTAGGCACCGGGGAGCTGTTTTTT. Its protein is CASSVGTGELFF.